This is a list of T cell receptor beta chains from one sample in a study of control samples from healthy donors and cancer patients. Only in-frame clones appear in the TCRdb table, and some are missing; sequencing was by immunoSEQ multiplex PCR. Altogether about 160,000 clones are present, roughly 90% being singletons, with the ten largest covering 0.68%. Sequenced: blood. The receptors shown here come from a woman younger than 45 in good health. Both conserved end residues are part of each CDR3. The order of the fields is CDR3 length, V gene, J gene, clone size, D gene, CDR3 DNA, CDR3 protein. A D gene is named only where the DNA matches it firmly. Where a row states a size, it is once, few, many or the class of an expanded clone; other rows omit it.

len: 11; v_gene: TRBV28; j_gene: TRBJ2-7; abundance: .; d_gene: .; CDR3nt: TGTGCCAGCAGTTTCCTGGGGGTACGGTACTTC; CDR3aa: CASSFLGVRYF
len: 14; v_gene: TRBV10-3; j_gene: TRBJ2-7; abundance: .; d_gene: .; CDR3nt: TGTGCCATCAGTGAAACCAGCTTTGGGAACGAGCAGTACTTC; CDR3aa: CAISETSFGNEQYF
len: 18; v_gene: TRBV24-1; j_gene: TRBJ2-5; abundance: once; d_gene: TRBD2; CDR3nt: TGTGCCACCAGTGATCCAACTAGCGGGAGTTTCGGGGGAGAGACCCAGTACTTC; CDR3aa: CATSDPTSGSFGGETQYF
len: 22; v_gene: TRBV28; j_gene: TRBJ2-5; abundance: .; d_gene: TRBD2; CDR3nt: TGTGCCAGCAGTTTATGCAGAGTCTTCAAGCGGGAGGGGGTATCCTACCAAGAGACCCAGTACTTC; CDR3aa: CASSLCRVFKREGVSYQETQYF
len: 13; v_gene: TRBV15; j_gene: TRBJ2-7; abundance: once; d_gene: TRBD1; CDR3nt: TGTGCCACTGGACAGGGGTGGGAATACGAGCAGTACTTC; CDR3aa: CATGQGWEYEQYF
len: 15; v_gene: TRBV4-2; j_gene: TRBJ1-3; abundance: .; d_gene: .; CDR3nt: TGTGCCAGCAGCCAAGAAAGGGTGACTGGAAACACCATATATTTT; CDR3aa: CASSQERVTGNTIYF
len: 13; v_gene: TRBV28; j_gene: TRBJ1-5; abundance: .; d_gene: .; CDR3nt: TGTGCCAGCGGGGCCTTGAGCAATCAGCCCCAGCATTTT; CDR3aa: CASGALSNQPQHF
len: 17; v_gene: TRBV6-1; j_gene: TRBJ1-5; abundance: .; d_gene: .; CDR3nt: TGTGCCAGCAGTGCCCCAGGGTCAGGGCGGAGGAATCAGCCCCAGCATTTT; CDR3aa: CASSAPGSGRRNQPQHF
len: 13; v_gene: TRBV5-1; j_gene: TRBJ2-3; abundance: .; d_gene: .; CDR3nt: TGCGCCAGCAGCTTGGGTCGGACAGATACGCAGTATTTT; CDR3aa: CASSLGRTDTQYF
len: 16; v_gene: TRBV24-1; j_gene: TRBJ2-5; abundance: once; d_gene: TRBD2; CDR3nt: TGTGCCACCAGTGATTTGGGGGGCGGGGGGCACGAGACCCAGTACTTC; CDR3aa: CATSDLGGGGHETQYF
len: 14; v_gene: TRBV15; j_gene: TRBJ1-5; abundance: many; d_gene: .; CDR3nt: TGTGCCACCAGCGGCACAGGGAGTAGACAGCCCCAGCATTTT; CDR3aa: CATSGTGSRQPQHF
len: 14; v_gene: TRBV11-2; j_gene: TRBJ1-2; abundance: once; d_gene: .; CDR3nt: TGTGCCAGCAGCTTAGTCAGGGAGGACTATGGCTACACCTTC; CDR3aa: CASSLVREDYGYTF
len: 15; v_gene: TRBV5-6; j_gene: TRBJ1-1; abundance: .; d_gene: .; CDR3nt: TGTGCCAGCAGCTTGGGCCAATTTTCGAACACTGAAGCTTTCTTT; CDR3aa: CASSLGQFSNTEAFF
len: 11; v_gene: TRBV20-1; j_gene: TRBJ2-1; abundance: .; d_gene: .; CDR3nt: TGCAGTGCCCGACGGAGCAATGAGCAGTTCTTC; CDR3aa: CSARRSNEQFF
len: 14; v_gene: TRBV5-1; j_gene: TRBJ2-7; abundance: .; d_gene: TRBD1; CDR3nt: TGCGCCAGCAGCTTCCCCGGGACAGCCTACGAGCAGTACTTC; CDR3aa: CASSFPGTAYEQYF
len: 13; v_gene: TRBV24-1; j_gene: TRBJ2-1; abundance: .; d_gene: .; CDR3nt: TGTGCCACCGCGGAAGGGTTTCCCAATGAGCAGTTCTTC; CDR3aa: CATAEGFPNEQFF
len: 11; v_gene: TRBV19; j_gene: TRBJ2-7; abundance: .; d_gene: .; CDR3nt: TGTGCCAGTAGCCACCTCTACGAGCAGTACTTC; CDR3aa: CASSHLYEQYF
len: 16; v_gene: TRBV18; j_gene: TRBJ2-2; abundance: once; d_gene: .; CDR3nt: TGTGCCAGCTCACCTGCAACAGGGATGGACACCGGGGAGCTGTTTTTT; CDR3aa: CASSPATGMDTGELFF
len: 14; v_gene: TRBV30; j_gene: TRBJ2-1; abundance: .; d_gene: .; CDR3nt: TGTGCCTGGAGGTCGGGTGCCCACGACAATGAGCAGTTCTTC; CDR3aa: CAWRSGAHDNEQFF
len: 13; v_gene: TRBV7-9; j_gene: TRBJ2-2; abundance: .; d_gene: .; CDR3nt: TGTGCCAGCAGCCGCAAGAACACCGGGGAGCTGTTTTTT; CDR3aa: CASSRKNTGELFF
len: 15; v_gene: TRBV5-8; j_gene: TRBJ2-2; abundance: .; d_gene: TRBD1; CDR3nt: TGTGCCAGCAGGGGAGCTGACAGGGACACCGGGGAGCTGTTTTTT; CDR3aa: CASRGADRDTGELFF
len: 13; v_gene: TRBV24-1; j_gene: TRBJ2-3; abundance: .; d_gene: .; CDR3nt: TGTGCCACCAGTAAGGAGCGCACAGATACGCAGTATTTT; CDR3aa: CATSKERTDTQYF
len: 15; v_gene: TRBV24-1; j_gene: TRBJ2-1; abundance: .; d_gene: TRBD2; CDR3nt: TGTGCCACCAGTGGGGTGGGACTACGTTACAATGAGCAGTTCTTC; CDR3aa: CATSGVGLRYNEQFF
len: 15; v_gene: TRBV19; j_gene: TRBJ2-1; abundance: .; d_gene: TRBD2; CDR3nt: TGTGCCAGTAGTACACTAGCGGGAGCTTTCAATGAGCAGTTCTTC; CDR3aa: CASSTLAGAFNEQFF
len: 15; v_gene: TRBV9; j_gene: TRBJ1-4; abundance: .; d_gene: .; CDR3nt: TGTGCCAGCAGCGTAGTAGAGGGACGGAATGAAAAACTGTTTTTT; CDR3aa: CASSVVEGRNEKLFF
len: 17; v_gene: TRBV19; j_gene: TRBJ2-2; abundance: .; d_gene: .; CDR3nt: TGTGCCAGTAGTATTGGGGGGACAATCCCCACGACCGGGGAGCTGTTTTTT; CDR3aa: CASSIGGTIPTTGELFF
len: 15; v_gene: TRBV28; j_gene: TRBJ2-3; abundance: .; d_gene: TRBD2; CDR3nt: TGTGCCAGCAGTTCCCTCAGCGGGAGAGCAGATACGCAGTATTTT; CDR3aa: CASSSLSGRADTQYF
len: 17; v_gene: TRBV7-7; j_gene: TRBJ2-4; abundance: once; d_gene: TRBD1; CDR3nt: TGTGCTAGCAGCTCGGACAGGGAGGTCTATACCAAAAACATTCAGTACTTC; CDR3aa: CASSSDREVYTKNIQYF
len: 15; v_gene: TRBV18; j_gene: TRBJ1-1; abundance: few; d_gene: .; CDR3nt: TGTGCCAGCTCACGGTCCTCAGGGGTGAACACTGAAGCTTTCTTT; CDR3aa: CASSRSSGVNTEAFF
len: 13; v_gene: TRBV9; j_gene: TRBJ2-2; abundance: .; d_gene: .; CDR3nt: TGTGCCAGCAGCCCCCCGGGCGTCGGGGAGCTGTTTTTT; CDR3aa: CASSPPGVGELFF
len: 14; v_gene: TRBV5-5; j_gene: TRBJ1-4; abundance: .; d_gene: .; CDR3nt: TGTGCCAGCAGCTTGGGACAGGATAATGAAAAACTGTTTTTT; CDR3aa: CASSLGQDNEKLFF
len: 14; v_gene: TRBV29-1; j_gene: TRBJ1-1; abundance: .; d_gene: TRBD1; CDR3nt: TGCAGCGTTGTCCCGGGACAGGGGGTACTTGAAGCTTTCTTT; CDR3aa: CSVVPGQGVLEAFF
len: 16; v_gene: TRBV30; j_gene: TRBJ2-4; abundance: .; d_gene: TRBD2; CDR3nt: TGTGCCTGGAGTGCCACCCACAGGACTAGCGGAAACATTCAGTACTTC; CDR3aa: CAWSATHRTSGNIQYF
len: 9; v_gene: TRBV28; j_gene: TRBJ1-1; abundance: .; d_gene: .; CDR3nt: TGTGCGCAAGGGGCAGAAGCTTTCTTT; CDR3aa: CAQGAEAFF
len: 17; v_gene: TRBV9; j_gene: TRBJ1-3; abundance: .; d_gene: TRBD1; CDR3nt: TGTGCCAGCAGCCGTGGGGGGGGACAGGTTGCTGGAAACACCATATATTTT; CDR3aa: CASSRGGGQVAGNTIYF
len: 13; v_gene: TRBV7-3; j_gene: TRBJ2-5; abundance: .; d_gene: .; CDR3nt: TGTGCCAGCAGCTTAGAAGGTCGCCAGACCCAGTACTTC; CDR3aa: CASSLEGRQTQYF
len: 13; v_gene: TRBV9; j_gene: TRBJ2-4; abundance: .; d_gene: .; CDR3nt: TGTGCCAGCAGCGCCACGTCTAAAAACATTCAGTACTTC; CDR3aa: CASSATSKNIQYF
len: 15; v_gene: TRBV27; j_gene: TRBJ2-3; abundance: .; d_gene: .; CDR3nt: TGTGCCAGCACCCCCCCGGAGGGATCGGGAGATACGCAGTATTTT; CDR3aa: CASTPPEGSGDTQYF
len: 14; v_gene: TRBV28; j_gene: TRBJ1-5; abundance: .; d_gene: .; CDR3nt: TGTGCCAGCAGTTTAGTGTATAGCAATCAGCCCCAGCATTTT; CDR3aa: CASSLVYSNQPQHF
len: 14; v_gene: TRBV19; j_gene: TRBJ2-7; abundance: .; d_gene: .; CDR3nt: TGTGCCAGTAGTCTCGGGACTCATTCCTACGAGCAGTACTTC; CDR3aa: CASSLGTHSYEQYF
len: 16; v_gene: TRBV19; j_gene: TRBJ2-6; abundance: once; d_gene: TRBD1; CDR3nt: TGTGCCAGTAGTGGGACAGGGAGGTCTGGGGCCAACGTCCTGACTTTC; CDR3aa: CASSGTGRSGANVLTF
len: 15; v_gene: TRBV7-8; j_gene: TRBJ1-1; abundance: .; d_gene: .; CDR3nt: TGTGCCAGCAGCTTAGGGGGCCGGGGCACCACTGAAGCTTTCTTT; CDR3aa: CASSLGGRGTTEAFF
len: 15; v_gene: TRBV6-5; j_gene: TRBJ2-1; abundance: .; d_gene: TRBD2; CDR3nt: TGTGCCAGCAGGCAAACCGGGACTAGCCACAATGAGCAGTTCTTC; CDR3aa: CASRQTGTSHNEQFF
len: 18; v_gene: TRBV7-2; j_gene: TRBJ2-1; abundance: .; d_gene: TRBD1; CDR3nt: TGTGCCAGCAGCCCGATCAAAACCGGGACAGGGGTACAGGTTGGGCAGTTCTTC; CDR3aa: CASSPIKTGTGVQVGQFF
len: 15; v_gene: TRBV28; j_gene: TRBJ2-2; abundance: .; d_gene: TRBD1; CDR3nt: TGTGCCAGCAGGACCTTGACAGGGGGCATCGGGGAGCTGTTTTTT; CDR3aa: CASRTLTGGIGELFF
len: 13; v_gene: TRBV25-1; j_gene: TRBJ2-7; abundance: .; d_gene: .; CDR3nt: TGTGCCAGCAGTGAATCTCCAGGCTACGAGCAGTACTTC; CDR3aa: CASSESPGYEQYF
len: 10; v_gene: TRBV29-1; j_gene: TRBJ1-1; abundance: once; d_gene: .; CDR3nt: TGCAGCGCCGGGCGGACTGAAGCTTTCTTT; CDR3aa: CSAGRTEAFF
len: 12; v_gene: TRBV7-9; j_gene: TRBJ1-2; abundance: .; d_gene: .; CDR3nt: TGTGCCAGCAGCTTAGATAGGGGCGGCTACACCTTC; CDR3aa: CASSLDRGGYTF
len: 15; v_gene: TRBV14; j_gene: TRBJ2-2; abundance: .; d_gene: TRBD2; CDR3nt: TGTGCCAGCAGCCCGACTAGCGGGAGCACCGGGGAGCTGTTTTTT; CDR3aa: CASSPTSGSTGELFF
len: 13; v_gene: TRBV19; j_gene: TRBJ2-1; abundance: .; d_gene: .; CDR3nt: TGTGCCAGTAGTATAGGCGAGGGTGGGGAGCAGTTCTTC; CDR3aa: CASSIGEGGEQFF
len: 14; v_gene: TRBV4-1; j_gene: TRBJ1-1; abundance: .; d_gene: .; CDR3nt: TGCGCCAGCAGCCAAGAGGTCCGATCACAAACAGCTTTCTTT; CDR3aa: CASSQEVRSQTAFF
len: 15; v_gene: TRBV19; j_gene: TRBJ2-1; abundance: .; d_gene: .; CDR3nt: TGTGCCAGTAGTATAGCTGACAGTAACTACAATGAGCAGTTCTTC; CDR3aa: CASSIADSNYNEQFF